The rows below give T cell receptor beta chains drawn from one sample of a study of cytomegalovirus exposure and HLA in healthy donors. Repertoires were generated with immunoSEQ multiplex PCR, while TCRdb's copy carries only in-frame clones and drops some. Of approximately 140,000 clones listed, 70% to 80% are singletons. The sequenced sample was PBMCs. These receptors all come from a woman aged 45 to 65 in good health and CMV-seronegative. Both conserved end residues are part of each CDR3. A D gene is named only where the DNA matches it firmly. Size is omitted from some rows. Given values are once, few, many or a class for expanded clones.

d_call	j_call	v_call	clone_size	cdr3_aa
NA	TRBJ1-1	TRBV18	NA	CASSPGIRENTEAFF
NA	TRBJ2-1	TRBV4-3	NA	CASSQAPGGGREQFF
NA	TRBJ1-2	TRBV11-2	NA	CASSPKAGSDYGYTF
NA	TRBJ1-4	TRBV9	NA	CASSGGGKLFF
TRBD2	TRBJ2-1	TRBV30	few	CAWSVSGGYEQFF
TRBD2	TRBJ2-7	TRBV4-1	NA	CASSQGSQGGFREQYF
TRBD1	TRBJ1-2	TRBV28	NA	CASSYRGNYGYTF
TRBD1	TRBJ1-5	TRBV27	few	CASSFRGSNQPQHF
TRBD1	TRBJ2-7	TRBV5-4	NA	CASSPGQDKSYYEQYF
TRBD2	TRBJ2-3	TRBV5-3	NA	CARSLESGTSGGMCTDTQYF
TRBD2	TRBJ2-5	TRBV6-4	NA	CASSESGGAETQYF
NA	TRBJ1-2	TRBV18	NA	CASSTLPGERGGYTF
NA	TRBJ2-1	TRBV7-2	NA	CASTVTGFSYNEQFF
NA	TRBJ1-1	TRBV14	NA	CASSHHRVRNTEAFF